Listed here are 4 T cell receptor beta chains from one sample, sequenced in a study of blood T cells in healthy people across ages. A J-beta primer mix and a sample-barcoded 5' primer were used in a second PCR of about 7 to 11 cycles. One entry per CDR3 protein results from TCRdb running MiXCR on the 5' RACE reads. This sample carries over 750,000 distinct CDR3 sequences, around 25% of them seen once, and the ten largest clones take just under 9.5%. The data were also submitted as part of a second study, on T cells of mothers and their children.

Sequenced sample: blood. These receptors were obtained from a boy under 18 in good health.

In DNA form, the CDR3 reads TGTGCCAGCAGTGGGGGGACAGGGGAGTTGGAAAAACTGTTTTTT. Amino acid sequence: CASSGGTGELEKLFF. This chain connects TRBV6-1 to TRBJ1-4, with 10 bases identical to TRBD1. The germline CDR1 and CDR2 sequences are MNHNS and SASEGT. After removal of 4 bases from V and 8 bases from J, the junction contained 7 bases not matched to a gene. The CDR3 loop spans 15 amino acids.

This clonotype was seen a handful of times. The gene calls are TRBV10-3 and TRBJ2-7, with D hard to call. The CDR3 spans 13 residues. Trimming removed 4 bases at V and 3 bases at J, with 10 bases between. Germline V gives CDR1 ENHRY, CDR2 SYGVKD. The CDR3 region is CAISVKDNYEQYF. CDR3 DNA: TGTGCCATCAGTGTTAAGGATAACTACGAGCAGTACTTC.

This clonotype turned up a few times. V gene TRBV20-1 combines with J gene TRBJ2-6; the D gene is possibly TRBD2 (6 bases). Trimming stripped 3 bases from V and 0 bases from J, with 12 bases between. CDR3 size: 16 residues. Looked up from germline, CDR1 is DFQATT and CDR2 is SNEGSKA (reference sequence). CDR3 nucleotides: TGCAGTGCTAGTAGTCTAGCGAGCTCTGGGGCCAACGTCCTGACTTTC. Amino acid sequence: CSASSLASSGANVLTF.

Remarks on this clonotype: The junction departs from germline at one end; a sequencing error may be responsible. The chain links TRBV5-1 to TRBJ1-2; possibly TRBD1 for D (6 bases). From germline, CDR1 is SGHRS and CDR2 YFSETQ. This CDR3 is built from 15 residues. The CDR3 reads CASSHLQGFNYGYTF. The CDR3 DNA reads TGCGCCAGCAGCCACCTTCAGGGGTTTAACTACGGCTACACCTTC.